The 26 T cell receptor beta chains listed next were all sequenced from one sample in a study of T cells in Graves' hyperthyroidism and ophthalmopathy. TCR beta CDR3 region amplification was performed from RNA transcripts. Researchers ran a first-round RT-PCR on the TCR CDR3 using the HTBI primer set. TCRdb re-derived calls from the multiplex PCR reads in MiXCR, one entry per CDR3 protein. The sample shows roughly 170,000 distinct CDR3 sequences, approximately 9% of them seen only once. The specimen was blood. These receptors all come from a young woman with Graves' hyperthyroidism that later progressed to Graves' ophthalmopathy.

This clonotype came up many times. V gene TRBV2 combines with J gene TRBJ2-3; 7 nucleotides match TRBD2. Germline-derived CDR1 and CDR2 are SNHLY and FYNNEI. The CDR3 consists of 16 residues. Trimming at V came to 3 bases and at J to 1 base, leaving 7 bases not matched to a gene. CDR3 DNA sequence: TGTGCCAGCAGTGATGGTTACGCGGGGGGCACAGATACGCAGTATTTT. Its translation: CASSDGYAGGTDTQYF.

This clonotype showed up just a few times. The gene calls are TRBV18 and TRBJ2-7; 12 bases map to TRBD1. CDR1 and CDR2 (germline): KGHSH, LQKENI. After removal of 3 bases from V and 6 bases from J, the junction contained 15 bases not matched to a gene. The length of the CDR3 is 18 residues. CDR3 sequence (DNA): TGTGCCAGCTCACCGCGGATCGGAACGGGACAGGGGGCTGTCGAGCAGTACTTC. Protein: CASSPRIGTGQGAVEQYF.

This chain links TRBV11-3 with TRBJ2-1; unclear D gene. Per germline, CDR1 SGHNT and CDR2 YENEEA. The CDR3 consists of 17 residues. V was pared by 5 bases and J by 0 bases, with 17 bases between. CDR3 protein: CASSHIYVKRSYNEQFF. The DNA of the CDR3 is TGTGCCAGCAGCCACATTTACGTAAAACGCTCCTACAATGAGCAGTTCTTC.

This clonotype appeared many times. The chain is built from TRBV2 and TRBJ1-1, with 7 nucleotides matching TRBD1. CDR1 is SNHLY, CDR2 FYNNEI, per germline. The CDR3 has 15 residues. V was pared by 4 bases and J by 2 bases, with 7 bases of the junction left unmatched. The CDR3 sequence is CASSVSTGTNTEAFF. The CDR3 DNA reads as TGTGCCAGCAGTGTATCGACAGGGACAAACACTGAAGCTTTCTTT.

The sample holds a few counts of this clonotype. This chain connects TRBV5-8 to TRBJ2-1; 8 bases map to TRBD1. V trimming: 4 bases; J trimming: 3 bases; junction bases outside the gene matches: 9. Germline-derived CDR1 and CDR2 are SGHTS and YDEGEE. This CDR3 is 16 amino acids long. In DNA form, the CDR3 reads TGTGCCAGCAGCCCGGGACAGGTACATGGCTACAATGAGCAGTTCTTC. This sequence encodes CASSPGQVHGYNEQFF.

This clonotype came up many times. This chain connects TRBV2 to TRBJ2-1; D unresolved. V was trimmed by 6 bases and J by 10 bases, leaving 10 bases between them. Germline CDR1 and CDR2: SNHLY and FYNNEI. The CDR3 is 11 amino acids. CDR3 bases: TGTGCCAGCAGAGAGAATGGGGAGCAGTTCTTC. It yields the protein CASRENGEQFF.

This CDR3 is CASSQDMASGGAPYNEQFF. As DNA, the CDR3 is TGTGCCAGCAGCCAAGATATGGCTAGCGGGGGGGCGCCCTACAATGAGCAGTTCTTC. The V and J genes are TRBV4-2 and TRBJ2-1, with 12 nucleotides matching TRBD2. This CDR3 is built from 19 residues. CDR1 LGHNA and CDR2 YNFKEQ come from the germline V gene. With 0 bases clipped from V and 2 bases from J, the junction kept 8 bases outside the gene matches.

This clonotype was detected many times. This chain uses TRBV4-2 with TRBJ1-2; the match to TRBD1 covers 7 bases. The CDR3 is 16 amino acids. V was clipped by 1 base and J by 5 bases; unmatched bases: 10. The germline CDR1 and CDR2 sequences are LGHNA and YNFKEQ. The CDR3 sequence: CASSQGSQGNRYGYTF. Written as DNA, the CDR3 is TGTGCCAGCAGCCAAGGATCACAGGGGAATCGGTATGGCTACACCTTC.

This clonotype was recorded many times. This rearrangement joins TRBV3-1 to TRBJ2-3; maybe TRBD2 (6 bases). Germline CDR1 and CDR2: LGHDT and YNNKEL (reference sequence). The CDR3 runs 16 residues. The germline V and J ends were trimmed by 4 bases and 0 bases, with 14 bases remaining between them. The CDR3 loop is CASSPGMGTSTDTQYF. DNA of the CDR3: TGTGCCAGCAGCCCAGGAATGGGGACTAGCACAGATACGCAGTATTTT.

This clonotype was found many times. V and J are TRBV6-1 and TRBJ1-2; D unclear. CDR3 length equals 15 residues. Germline CDR1 MNHNS, CDR2 SASEGT. Between the trimmed V and J ends, which lost 1 base and 4 bases, there was a span of 13 bases. CDR3 sequence: CASSEGGSWGYGYTF. The CDR3 region has the DNA TGTGCCAGCAGTGAAGGAGGGTCTTGGGGCTATGGCTACACCTTC.

This clonotype was seen at least ten times. This chain uses TRBV12-5 with TRBJ2-1; the D gene is possibly TRBD2 (5 bases). The CDR3 contains 17 residues. V was shortened by 1 base and J by 7 bases, with 20 bases between the two germline ends. Germline CDR1 and CDR2: LGHNT and FRNRAP. CDR3 residues: CASGLGLGGRRVNEQFF. CDR3 DNA: TGTGCTAGTGGTTTGGGTCTTGGTGGGAGAAGGGTGAATGAGCAGTTCTTC.

This clonotype has only a few counts. The chain has TRBV28 and TRBJ2-5; perhaps TRBD2 as D (5 bases). Trimming shortened V by 5 bases and J by 9 bases, and 16 bases separated the two germline ends. Looked up from germline, CDR1 is MDHEN and CDR2 is SYDVKM. CDR3 size: 13 residues. The CDR3 DNA reads TGTGCCAGCAGTCCCCCGGGGTCCGGCGCCCAGTACTTC. Protein product: CASSPPGSGAQYF. Looking up the rest from reference TRBV28 and TRBJ2-5 gives the full variable domain: DVKVTQSSRYLVKRTGEKVFLECVQDMDHENMFWYRQDPGLGLRLIYFSYDVKMKEKGDIPEGYSVSREKKERFSLILESASTNQTSMYLCASSPPGSGAQYFGPGTRLLVL.

The CDR3 DNA sequence: TGTGCCAGCAGTTTATTGGCTAGCGGGAGTTCCTACGAGCAGTACTTC. As protein: CASSLLASGSSYEQYF. The V and J genes are TRBV27 and TRBJ2-7, with 10 bases matching TRBD2. The CDR3 contains 16 residues. Germline loops: CDR1 MNHEY, CDR2 SMNVEV (reference sequence). The V gene end was trimmed by 1 base and the J gene end by 1 base; junction bases not matched to a gene: 4.

The table lists this clonotype with a few counts. The chain has TRBV14 and TRBJ1-1; 9 bases are a match to TRBD1. V lost 5 bases and J lost 4; bases outside the gene matches: 2. This CDR3 is 13 amino acids long. Germline lookup yields CDR1 SGHDN and CDR2 FVKESK. CDR3 sequence reads: CASSWTGVTEAFF. CDR3 nucleotide sequence: TGTGCCAGCAGCTGGACAGGGGTCACTGAAGCTTTCTTT.

The table lists this clonotype with many counts. The CDR3 protein is CASNRAGPQETQYF. CDR3 nucleotides: TGTGCCAGCAATCGAGCGGGGCCACAAGAGACCCAGTACTTC. This chain joins TRBV28 and TRBJ2-5; 7 bases line up with TRBD2. V was pared by 7 bases and J by 2 bases, with 7 bases of the junction left unmatched. Germline V gene sequence: CDR1 MDHEN, CDR2 SYDVKM. There are 14 residues in the CDR3.

This clonotype showed up many times. This chain uses TRBV2 with TRBJ1-1; 8 nucleotides align to TRBD1. CDR1 and CDR2 (germline): SNHLY, FYNNEI. With 7 bases clipped from V and 0 bases from J, the junction kept 7 bases outside the gene matches. The CDR3 sequence is 15 residues long. The CDR3 bases are TGTGCCAGCAACGTGGACAGGGTTATGAACACTGAAGCTTTCTTT. The encoded protein is CASNVDRVMNTEAFF.

This clonotype was recorded at least ten times. The chain recombines TRBV7-2 with TRBJ2-7; the D is unclear. Germline lookup yields CDR1 SGHTA and CDR2 FQGNSA. This CDR3 is 16 amino acids long. With 2 bases removed from V and 0 bases from J, the gap between germline ends came to 14 bases. CDR3 sequence: CASSLLSLESSYEQYF. For the CDR3, the DNA is TGTGCCAGCAGCTTATTATCCCTCGAGAGCTCCTACGAGCAGTACTTC.

This clonotype was detected many times. The genes are TRBV7-9 and TRBJ1-2; tentative D call: TRBD1 (5 bases). The CDR3 totals 12 residues. CDR1 SEHNR and CDR2 FQNEAQ come from the germline V gene (reference sequence). V was clipped by 2 bases and J by 8 bases, with 9 bases between them. DNA for the CDR3: TGTGCCAGCAGCTTAATCACAGGCGGCTACACCTTC. It codes for CASSLITGGYTF. Supplemented by reference TRBV7-9 and TRBJ1-2, the full variable domain reads DTGVSQNPRHKITKRGQNVTFRCDPISEHNRLYWYRQTLGQGPEFLTYFQNEAQLEKSRLLSDRFSAERPKGSFSTLEIQRTEQGDSAMYLCASSLITGGYTFGSGTRLTVV.

This clonotype appeared many times. The chain couples TRBV11-2 to TRBJ1-4, with D possibly being TRBD1 (5 bases). Trimming pared 4 bases from V and 8 bases from J, leaving 17 bases between. This CDR3 comprises 15 residues. The germline CDR1 and CDR2 sequences are SGHAT and FQNNGV. CDR3 sequence reads: CASSSLDSAGEKLFF. The CDR3 DNA reads TGTGCCAGCAGCTCCCTTGACAGTGCTGGAGAAAAACTGTTTTTT.

There are many counts of this clonotype. The gene calls are TRBV11-1 and TRBJ2-7; possibly TRBD2 for D (6 bases). The germline V and J ends were trimmed by 2 bases and 2 bases, with 13 bases remaining between them. The CDR3 contains 15 residues. Germline assignment: CDR1 SGHAT and CDR2 FQDESV (reference sequence). DNA for the CDR3: TGTGCCAGCAGCTTAACCGAGGCTAGCGCCTACGAGCAGTACTTC. Protein sequence: CASSLTEASAYEQYF.

Many counts were recorded for this clonotype. V is TRBV7-9 and J is TRBJ1-1; 10 nucleotides line up with TRBD1. V shed 5 bases and J 1 base; nucleotides not matched to a gene: 1. The CDR3 covers 14 residues. Germline V gene data show CDR1 as SEHNR and CDR2 as FQNEAQ (reference sequence). The CDR3 spells CASSRQGANTEAFF. In DNA form, the CDR3 reads TGTGCCAGCAGCAGACAGGGGGCGAACACTGAAGCTTTCTTT.

The chain employs TRBV9 and TRBJ2-7; tentatively, D is TRBD1 (5 bases). CDR1 and CDR2 (germline): SGDLS, YYNGEE. The CDR3 has 15 residues. The V and J ends lost 0 bases and 2 bases respectively, with 12 bases between them. CDR3 coding DNA: TGTGCCAGCAGCGTAGCGTCAGGGCCCCCCTACGAGCAGTACTTC. This translates into CASSVASGPPYEQYF.

This clonotype was counted ten times or more. The rearrangement joins TRBV6-2 or TRBV6-3 to TRBJ1-1; D is uncertain. This CDR3 comprises 14 residues. Germline V lookup: CDR1 MNHEY, CDR2 SVGEGT. Trimming took off 4 bases at V and 0 bases at J, with 9 bases between the two ends. The CDR3 coding sequence is TGTGCCAGCAGTTTTAGAAGTTTGAACACTGAAGCTTTCTTT. Protein product: CASSFRSLNTEAFF.

This clonotype has at least ten counts. The chain combines TRBV28 with TRBJ2-2; 7 nucleotides match TRBD2. In germline, CDR1 is MDHEN, CDR2 SYDVKM. The V and J ends lost 5 bases and 8 bases, in that order; junction bases with no gene match: 5. This CDR3 spans 13 amino acids. The CDR3: CASSLQLAGELFF. In DNA, the CDR3 is TGTGCCAGCAGTCTACAACTAGCGGGGGAGCTGTTTTTT.

This clonotype was seen at least ten times. The chain combines TRBV20-1 with TRBJ2-7, with 8 bases lining up with TRBD1. CDR1 DFQATT and CDR2 SNEGSKA come from the germline V gene (reference sequence). The CDR3 consists of 14 residues. J gave up 3 bases and V 2 bases, and 6 bases lay outside the gene matches. The CDR3 sequence is CSARTGGNIYEQYF. The DNA of the CDR3 is TGCAGTGCTAGAACAGGGGGAAATATCTACGAGCAGTACTTC.

This clonotype has at least ten counts. The V gene is TRBV7-3, the J gene TRBJ2-2; 7 nucleotides agree with TRBD1. V was clipped by 8 bases and J by 4 bases; unmatched bases: 7. Germline values: CDR1 SGHTA, CDR2 FQGTGA. CDR3 length equals 14 residues. CDR3 amino acids: CASEQGKGTGELFF. The CDR3 DNA sequence: TGTGCCAGCGAACAGGGGAAAGGCACCGGGGAGCTGTTTTTT.